A selection of T cell receptor beta chains follows, all from one sample in a study of tumor-infiltrating lymphocytes in localized non-small cell lung cancer. Assay: immunoSEQ multiplex PCR; the TCRdb copy retains only in-frame clones and omits some. Among 13,000 or so clones, around 68% were seen once, and the ten largest hold less than 10%. The specimen sequenced was uninvolved lung tissue not adjacent to the tumor. Every receptor here comes from a human donor with non-small cell lung cancer. Each CDR3 is given with its conserved first and last residue. D genes are given only for firm matches. Rows give clone size only sometimes, using once, few, many, or a class for an expanded clone.

>-|TRBJ2-7|TRBD1|TRBV7-6
CASSLGGGRGGKASEQYF
TGTGCCAGCAGCTTAGGAGGGGGACGAGGGGGCAAGGCATCCGAGCAGTACTTC
>-|TRBJ1-5|TRBD1|TRBV19
CASSMTGEQPQHF
TGTGCCAGTAGTATGACAGGGGAACAGCCCCAGCATTTT
>few|TRBJ2-4|-|TRBV7-3
CASSQTPGPENIQYF
TGTGCCAGCAGCCAAACACCGGGACCTGAAAACATTCAGTACTTC
>-|TRBJ2-1|-|TRBV9
CASSPLVDGDNEQFF
TGTGCCAGCAGCCCCCTGGTTGACGGAGACAATGAGCAGTTCTTC
>medium-sized|TRBJ2-6|-|TRBV6-5
CASSYSITSGANVLTF
TGTGCCAGCAGTTACTCGATAACCTCTGGGGCCAACGTCCTGACTTTC
>once|TRBJ2-7|-|TRBV6-1
CAGGPSPYF
TGTGCCGGGGGGCCCTCTCCCTACTTC
>-|TRBJ1-4|-|TRBV5-4
CASSFDPGEKLFF
TGTGCCAGCAGCTTCGATCCAGGGGAAAAACTGTTTTTT
>-|TRBJ2-7|-|TRBV20-1
CSAADGRQYF
TGCAGTGCTGCGGATGGGAGGCAGTACTTC
>few|TRBJ1-1|-|TRBV7-2
CASSFGGARNTEAFF
TGTGCCAGCAGCTTTGGTGGGGCGCGGAACACTGAAGCTTTCTTT
>-|TRBJ1-2|-|TRBV7-9
CASSLGRDYGYTF
TGTGCCAGCAGCTTAGGCAGGGACTATGGCTACACCTTC
>-|TRBJ2-5|-|TRBV29-1
CSVDRDGETQYF
TGCAGCGTTGATCGTGACGGAGAGACCCAGTACTTC
>once|TRBJ2-5|TRBD2|TRBV7-3
CASSPTGTSGIQETQYF
TGTGCCAGCAGCCCCACAGGGACTAGCGGGATCCAAGAGACCCAGTACTTC
>-|TRBJ1-5|TRBD1|TRBV5-4
CASSPGQDVQPQHF
TGTGCCAGCAGCCCGGGACAGGACGTTCAGCCCCAGCATTTT